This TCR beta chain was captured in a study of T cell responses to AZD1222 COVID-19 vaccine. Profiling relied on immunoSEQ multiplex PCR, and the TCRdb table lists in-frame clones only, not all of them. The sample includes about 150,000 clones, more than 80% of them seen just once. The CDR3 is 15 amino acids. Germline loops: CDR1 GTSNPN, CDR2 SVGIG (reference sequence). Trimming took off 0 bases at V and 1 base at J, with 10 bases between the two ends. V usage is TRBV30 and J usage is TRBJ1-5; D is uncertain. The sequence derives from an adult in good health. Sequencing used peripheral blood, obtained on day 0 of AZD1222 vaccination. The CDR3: CAWSVGRLSNQPQHF. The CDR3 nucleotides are TGTGCCTGGAGTGTAGGACGACTGAGCAATCAGCCCCAGCATTTT.